The entry below describes one T cell receptor beta chain. These data are taken from a study of blood T cell repertoires in COVID-19. About the study: Italy, Spain and the United States were the sources of the convalescent and acute COVID-19 samples. T cells, B-cell-depleted T cells, or PBMCs supplied cDNA or gDNA.

Original methodology: Amplification from reference gene primers served as the basis for estimated nucleated cell counts. Profiling relied on immunoSEQ multiplex PCR, and the TCRdb table lists in-frame clones only, not all of them. V and J calls plus clone size are reproduced from that table; the DNA served to infer D and trimming. The table has about 380,000 clones, around 84% seen once. Trimming cost V 6 bases and J 3 bases, with 9 bases left between them. Germline V gives CDR1 MNHEY, CDR2 SVGAGI. This CDR3 region has 13 residues. The genes are TRBV6-5 and TRBJ1-5; D perhaps matches TRBD1 (6 bases). Sequencing was done on a sample of peripheral blood. This sequence originates from a human donor with acute or convalescent COVID-19. The donor label of this sample is uncertain. CDR3 DNA sequence: TGTGCCAGCAGAAGGGACATCAATCAGCCCCAGCATTTT. This encodes CASRRDINQPQHF.